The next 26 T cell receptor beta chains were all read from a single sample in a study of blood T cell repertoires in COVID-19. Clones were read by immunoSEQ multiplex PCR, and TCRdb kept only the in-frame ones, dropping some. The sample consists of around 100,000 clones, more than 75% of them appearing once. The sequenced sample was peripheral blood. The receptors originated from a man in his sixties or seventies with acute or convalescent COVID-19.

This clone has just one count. The CDR3: CASSLYGGGLHNEQFF. CDR3 nucleotides: TGTGCCAGCAGCTTGTACGGCGGGGGGTTACACAATGAGCAGTTCTTC. The genes are TRBV5-4 and TRBJ2-1; TRBD2 matches 8 bases. The V gene end was trimmed by 1 base and the J gene end by 5 bases; junction bases not matched to a gene: 8. This CDR3 has 16 amino acids. Germline CDR1 and CDR2: SGHNT and YYREEE (reference sequence).

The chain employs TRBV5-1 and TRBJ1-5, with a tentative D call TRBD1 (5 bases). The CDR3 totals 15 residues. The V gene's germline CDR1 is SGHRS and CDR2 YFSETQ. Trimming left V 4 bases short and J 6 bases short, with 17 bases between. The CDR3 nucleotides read TGCGCCAGCAGCCCGGACATCGGGGAGGCTCAGCCCCAGCATTTT. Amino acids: CASSPDIGEAQPQHF.

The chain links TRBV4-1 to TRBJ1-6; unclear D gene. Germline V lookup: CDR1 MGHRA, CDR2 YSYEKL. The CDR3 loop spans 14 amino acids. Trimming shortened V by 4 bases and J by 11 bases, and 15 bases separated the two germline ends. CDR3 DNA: TGCGCCAGCAGCCTCGCCCGACTCGAGCCACCCCTCCACTTT. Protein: CASSLARLEPPLHF.

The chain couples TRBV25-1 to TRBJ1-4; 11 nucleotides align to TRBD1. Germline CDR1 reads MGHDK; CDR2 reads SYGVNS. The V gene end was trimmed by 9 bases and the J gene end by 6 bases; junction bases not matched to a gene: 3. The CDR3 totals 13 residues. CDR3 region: CASGQGADEKLFF. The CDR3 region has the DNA TGTGCCAGTGGACAGGGGGCTGATGAAAAACTGTTTTTT.

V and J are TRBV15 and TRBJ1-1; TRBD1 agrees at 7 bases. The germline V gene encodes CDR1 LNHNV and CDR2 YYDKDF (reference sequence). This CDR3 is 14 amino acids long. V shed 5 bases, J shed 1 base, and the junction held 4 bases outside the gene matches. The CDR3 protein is CATSEGTANTEAFF. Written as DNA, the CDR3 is TGTGCCACCAGCGAAGGGACAGCGAACACTGAAGCTTTCTTT.

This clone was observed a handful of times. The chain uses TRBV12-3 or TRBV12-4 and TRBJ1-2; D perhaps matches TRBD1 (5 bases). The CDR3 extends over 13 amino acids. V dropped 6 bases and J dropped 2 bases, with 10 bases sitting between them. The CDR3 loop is CASSPTGNYGYTF. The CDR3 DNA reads TGTGCCAGCAGCCCCACAGGAAACTATGGCTACACCTTC.

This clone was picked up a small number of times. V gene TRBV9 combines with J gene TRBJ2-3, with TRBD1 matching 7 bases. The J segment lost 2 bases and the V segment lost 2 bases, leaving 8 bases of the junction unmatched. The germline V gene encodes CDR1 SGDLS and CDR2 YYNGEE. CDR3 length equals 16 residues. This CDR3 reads CASSVGPGQTTDTQYF. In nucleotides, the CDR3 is TGTGCCAGCAGCGTGGGGCCGGGACAGACCACAGATACGCAGTATTTT.

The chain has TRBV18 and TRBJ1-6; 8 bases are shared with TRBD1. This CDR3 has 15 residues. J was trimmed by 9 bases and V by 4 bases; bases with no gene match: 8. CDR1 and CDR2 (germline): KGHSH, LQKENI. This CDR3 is CASSLGQGGGSPLHF. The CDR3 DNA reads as TGTGCCAGCTCACTAGGACAGGGAGGGGGTTCACCCCTCCACTTT.

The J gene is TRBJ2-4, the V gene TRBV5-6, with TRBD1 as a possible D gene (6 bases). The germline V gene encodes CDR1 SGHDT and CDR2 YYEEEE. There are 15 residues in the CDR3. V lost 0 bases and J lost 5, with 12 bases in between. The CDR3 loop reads CASSLVGALENIQYF. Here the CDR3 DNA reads TGTGCCAGCAGCTTGGTGGGGGCACTAGAAAACATTCAGTACTTC.

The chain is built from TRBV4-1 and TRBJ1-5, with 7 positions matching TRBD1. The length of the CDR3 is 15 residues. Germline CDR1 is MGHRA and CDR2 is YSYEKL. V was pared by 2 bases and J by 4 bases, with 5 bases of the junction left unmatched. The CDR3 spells CASSQLEGANQPQHF. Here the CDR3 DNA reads TGCGCCAGCAGCCAACTTGAGGGGGCAAATCAGCCCCAGCATTTT.

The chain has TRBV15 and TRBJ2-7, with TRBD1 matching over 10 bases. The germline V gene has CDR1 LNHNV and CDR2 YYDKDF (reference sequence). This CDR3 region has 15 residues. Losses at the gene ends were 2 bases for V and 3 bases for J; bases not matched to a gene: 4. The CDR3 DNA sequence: TGTGCCACCAGCAGAAGGACAGGGGGGGACTACGAGCAGTACTTC. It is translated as CATSRRTGGDYEQYF.

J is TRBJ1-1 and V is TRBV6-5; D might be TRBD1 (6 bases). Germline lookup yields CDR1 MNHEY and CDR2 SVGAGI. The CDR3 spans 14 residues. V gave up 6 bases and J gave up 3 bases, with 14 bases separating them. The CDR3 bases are TGTGCCAGCAGGGATGGACAGAGAGACACTGAAGCTTTCTTT. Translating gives CASRDGQRDTEAFF.

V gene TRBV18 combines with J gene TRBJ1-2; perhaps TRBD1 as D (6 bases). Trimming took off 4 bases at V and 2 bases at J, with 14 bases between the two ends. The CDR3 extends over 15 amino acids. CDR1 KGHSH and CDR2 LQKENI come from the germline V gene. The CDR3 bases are TGTGCCAGCTCACTGGGGGCAGGGGACAACTATGGCTACACCTTC. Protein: CASSLGAGDNYGYTF. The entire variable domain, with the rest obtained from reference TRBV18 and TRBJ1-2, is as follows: NAGVMQNPRHLVRRRGQEARLRCSPMKGHSHVYWYRQLPEEGLKFMVYLQKENIIDESGMPKERFSAEFPKEGPSILRIQQVVRGDSAAYFCASSLGAGDNYGYTFGSGTRLTVV.

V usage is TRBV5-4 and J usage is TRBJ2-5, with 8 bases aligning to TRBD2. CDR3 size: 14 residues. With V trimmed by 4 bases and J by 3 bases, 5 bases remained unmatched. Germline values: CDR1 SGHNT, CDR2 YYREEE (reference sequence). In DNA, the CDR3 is TGTGCCAGCAGCCCCGGGACTAGTGAAGAGACCCAGTACTTC. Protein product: CASSPGTSEETQYF. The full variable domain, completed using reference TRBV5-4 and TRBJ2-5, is ETGVTQSPTHLIKTRGQQVTLRCSSQSGHNTVSWYQQALGQGPQFIFQYYREEENGRGNFPPRFSGLQFPNYSSELNVNALELDDSALYLCASSPGTSEETQYFGPGTRLLVL.

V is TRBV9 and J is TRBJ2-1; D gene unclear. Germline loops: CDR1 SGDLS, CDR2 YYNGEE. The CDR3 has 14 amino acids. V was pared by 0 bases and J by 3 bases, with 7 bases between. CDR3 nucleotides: TGTGCCAGCAGCGTAGTTGGCAACTACAATGAGCAGTTCTTC. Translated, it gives CASSVVGNYNEQFF.

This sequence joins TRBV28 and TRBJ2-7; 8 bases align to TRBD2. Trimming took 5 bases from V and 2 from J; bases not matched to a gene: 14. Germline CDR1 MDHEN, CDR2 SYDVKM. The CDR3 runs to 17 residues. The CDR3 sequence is CASSLVRGSGGAYEQYF. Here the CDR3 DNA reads TGTGCCAGCAGTCTCGTAAGAGGGTCGGGGGGGGCCTACGAGCAGTACTTC.

CDR3 nucleotides: TGTGCCAGCAGCCACACAGGGAGGGAGTCAAACGCTTTCTTT. Translated: CASSHTGRESNAFF. This chain uses TRBV3-1 (or the pseudogene TRBV3-2) with TRBJ1-1; TRBD1 is a possible D gene (6 bases). V gave up 3 bases and J gave up 11 bases, with 19 bases separating them. This CDR3 is built from 14 residues. Germline values: CDR1 LGHDT, CDR2 YNNKEL (reference sequence).

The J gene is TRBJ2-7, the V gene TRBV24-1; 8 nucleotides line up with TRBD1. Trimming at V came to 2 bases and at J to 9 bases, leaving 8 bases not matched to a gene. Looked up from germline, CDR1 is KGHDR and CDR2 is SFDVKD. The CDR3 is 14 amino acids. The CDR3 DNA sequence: TGTGCCACCAGTGATTCCGGGACAGGCACGAGGCAGTACTTC. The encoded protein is CATSDSGTGTRQYF.

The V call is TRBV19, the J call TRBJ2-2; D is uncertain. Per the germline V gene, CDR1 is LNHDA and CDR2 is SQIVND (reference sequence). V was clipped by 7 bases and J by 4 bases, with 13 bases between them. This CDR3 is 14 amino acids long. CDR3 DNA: TGTGCCAGTACCCAGAGGAGTTTCACCGGGGAGCTGTTTTTT. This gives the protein CASTQRSFTGELFF.

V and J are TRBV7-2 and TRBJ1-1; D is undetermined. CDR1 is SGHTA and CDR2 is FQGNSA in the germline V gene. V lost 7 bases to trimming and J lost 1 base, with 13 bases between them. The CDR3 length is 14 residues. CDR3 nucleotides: TGTGCCAGCAATCGGGGTTGGGCGAACACTGAAGCTTTCTTT. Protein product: CASNRGWANTEAFF.

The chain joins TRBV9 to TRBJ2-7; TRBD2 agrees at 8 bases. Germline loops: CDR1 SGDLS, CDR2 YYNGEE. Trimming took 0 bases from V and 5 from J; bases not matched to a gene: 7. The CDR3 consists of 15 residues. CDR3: CASSVGVTSENEQYF. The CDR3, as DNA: TGTGCCAGCAGCGTAGGTGTGACTAGCGAAAACGAGCAGTACTTC. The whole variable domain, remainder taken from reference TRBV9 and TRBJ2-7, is DSGVTQTPKHLITATGQRVTLRCSPRSGDLSVYWYQQSLDQGLQFLIQYYNGEERAKGNILERFSAQQFPDLHSELNLSSLELGDSALYFCASSVGVTSENEQYFGPGTRLTVT.

The CDR3 loop reads CASSRQGTGELFF. CDR3 DNA: TGTGCCAGCTCACGACAGGGGACCGGGGAGCTGTTTTTT. The genes are TRBV18 and TRBJ2-2, with 8 bases that match TRBD1. CDR3 size: 13 residues. Germline-derived CDR1 and CDR2 are KGHSH and LQKENI. The V gene end was trimmed by 4 bases and the J gene end by 5 bases; junction bases not matched to a gene: 0.

CDR3 loop: CASSSGDDGYTF. The CDR3 coding sequence is TGTGCCAGCAGTTCCGGGGATGATGGCTACACCTTC. This chain connects TRBV12-3 or TRBV12-4 to TRBJ1-2; D is unresolved. This CDR3 is built from 12 residues. Trimming removed 4 bases at V and 6 bases at J, with 9 bases between.

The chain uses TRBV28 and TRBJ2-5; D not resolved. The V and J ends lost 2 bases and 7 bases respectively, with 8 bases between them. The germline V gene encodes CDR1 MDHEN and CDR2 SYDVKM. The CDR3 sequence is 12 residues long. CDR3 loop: CASSLTPGTQYF. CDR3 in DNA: TGTGCCAGCAGTTTAACCCCCGGGACCCAGTACTTC. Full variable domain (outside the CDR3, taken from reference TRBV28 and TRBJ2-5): DVKVTQSSRYLVKRTGEKVFLECVQDMDHENMFWYRQDPGLGLRLIYFSYDVKMKEKGDIPEGYSVSREKKERFSLILESASTNQTSMYLCASSLTPGTQYFGPGTRLLVL.

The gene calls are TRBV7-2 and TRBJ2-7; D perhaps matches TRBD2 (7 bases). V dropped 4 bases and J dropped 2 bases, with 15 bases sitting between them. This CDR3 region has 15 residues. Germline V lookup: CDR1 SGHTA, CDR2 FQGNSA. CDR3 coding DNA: TGTGCCAGCAGCTCAAGAAGGGGGGGGCCCTACGAGCAGTACTTC. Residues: CASSSRRGGPYEQYF.

The CDR3 DNA reads TGTGCCAGCTCACCGGACAGGGCAACCAATGAGCAGTTCTTC. This translates into CASSPDRATNEQFF. This chain joins TRBV18 and TRBJ2-1; the match to TRBD1 covers 8 bases. Per the germline V gene, CDR1 is KGHSH and CDR2 is LQKENI. This CDR3 is 14 amino acids long. Germline trimming cut 3 bases from V and 6 bases from J; bases unmatched to any gene: 4. Full variable domain (rest looked up from reference TRBV18 and TRBJ2-1): NAGVMQNPRHLVRRRGQEARLRCSPMKGHSHVYWYRQLPEEGLKFMVYLQKENIIDESGMPKERFSAEFPKEGPSILRIQQVVRGDSAAYFCASSPDRATNEQFFGPGTRLTVL.